These 8 T cell receptor beta chains originate from one sample sequenced in a study of Graves' ophthalmopathy and Graves' hyperthyroidism. CDR3 regions of TCR beta were amplified from RNA transcripts. Second-round multiplex PCR came after first-round RT-PCR with HTBI primers. One entry per CDR3 protein, called by TCRdb with MiXCR from the multiplex PCR reads. The sample contains a few hundred thousand distinct CDR3 sequences, approximately 15% of which appear only once. The sequenced sample consisted of peripheral blood. The receptors come from a woman between 18 and 30 years old with stable Graves' hyperthyroidism.

V usage is TRBV19 and J usage is TRBJ2-7; 9 positions match TRBD1. Germline loops: CDR1 LNHDA, CDR2 SQIVND (reference sequence). The J segment lost 5 bases and the V segment lost 9 bases, leaving 8 bases of the junction unmatched. CDR3 length equals 13 residues. Here the CDR3 DNA reads TGTGCCAGGCTGGGACAGGGTATTCACGAGCAGTACTTC. This sequence encodes CARLGQGIHEQYF.

This clonotype was detected ten times or more. The conserved final phenylalanine or tryptophan is absent from the CDR3, which likely points to a read error. The CDR3 is CASSGRGGSGYTL. The CDR3, as DNA: TGTGCCAGCAGTGGTAGGGGCGGGAGTGGCTACACCCTC. The rearrangement joins TRBV6-1 to TRBJ1-2; perhaps TRBD1 as D (5 bases). The germline V gene has CDR1 MNHNS and CDR2 SASEGT. The length of the CDR3 is 13 residues. V was trimmed by 4 bases and J by 7 bases, leaving 13 bases between them.

This clonotype was found many times. The chain joins TRBV2 to TRBJ2-6; D might be TRBD1 (6 bases). The length of the CDR3 is 15 residues. V was trimmed by 5 bases and J by 2 bases, leaving 10 bases between them. Germline V gives CDR1 SNHLY, CDR2 FYNNEI. CDR3 sequence (DNA): TGTGCCAGCAGTACACAGGGAACTGGGGCCAACGTCCTGACTTTC. Protein product: CASSTQGTGANVLTF.

This sequence joins TRBV6-2 or TRBV6-3 and TRBJ2-7; possible D gene TRBD1, 5 bases. This CDR3 comprises 13 residues. Looked up from germline, CDR1 is MNHEY and CDR2 is SVGEGT. With 6 bases removed from V and 0 bases from J, the gap between germline ends came to 9 bases. CDR3 DNA: TGTGCCAGCAGAAGGGGCTTCTCCTACGAGCAGTACTTC. This encodes CASRRGFSYEQYF.

This clonotype was counted many times. V usage is TRBV5-1 and J usage is TRBJ2-7, with D hard to call. V lost 0 bases, J lost 3 bases, and 4 bases lay in between. This CDR3 region has 12 residues. Germline V lookup: CDR1 SGHRS, CDR2 YFSETQ. CDR3 amino acids: CASSLVGYEQYF. CDR3 bases: TGCGCCAGCAGCTTGGTGGGCTACGAGCAGTACTTC. Together with reference TRBV5-1 and TRBJ2-7, the CDR3 gives the full variable domain: KAGVTQTPRYLIKTRGQQVTLSCSPISGHRSVSWYQQTPGQGLQFLFEYFSETQRNKGNFPGRFSGRQFSNSRSEMNVSTLELGDSALYLCASSLVGYEQYFGPGTRLTVT.

This clonotype was recorded at least ten times. This chain links TRBV24-1 with TRBJ2-5; D ambiguous. V dropped 5 bases and J dropped 5 bases, with 11 bases sitting between them. This CDR3 has 13 amino acids. Germline CDR1 is KGHDR and CDR2 is SFDVKD. The CDR3 region has the DNA TGTGCCACCAGTGGTCGCGGTGGGGAGACCCAGTACTTC. Residues: CATSGRGGETQYF.

Ten or more counts support this clonotype. The chain carries TRBV6-1 and TRBJ1-2; 9 nucleotides match TRBD1. Germline trimming cut 8 bases from V and 3 bases from J; bases unmatched to any gene: 4. Germline values: CDR1 MNHNS, CDR2 SASEGT. The CDR3 covers 13 residues. The CDR3 DNA reads TGTGCCAGCGGCGACAGGGGGGACTATGGCTACACCTTC. This codes for CASGDRGDYGYTF.

The sample holds many counts of this clonotype. V gene TRBV19 combines with J gene TRBJ1-1; a weak D match, TRBD1 (5 bases). Germline V lookup: CDR1 LNHDA, CDR2 SQIVND (reference sequence). Between the trimmed V and J ends, which lost 7 bases and 4 bases, there was a span of 25 bases. CDR3 length equals 17 residues. The CDR3 DNA sequence: TGTGCCAGTACCCCGGGGAAGGGGTCCCCTTGGTCCACTGAAGCTTTCTTT. Its translation is CASTPGKGSPWSTEAFF.